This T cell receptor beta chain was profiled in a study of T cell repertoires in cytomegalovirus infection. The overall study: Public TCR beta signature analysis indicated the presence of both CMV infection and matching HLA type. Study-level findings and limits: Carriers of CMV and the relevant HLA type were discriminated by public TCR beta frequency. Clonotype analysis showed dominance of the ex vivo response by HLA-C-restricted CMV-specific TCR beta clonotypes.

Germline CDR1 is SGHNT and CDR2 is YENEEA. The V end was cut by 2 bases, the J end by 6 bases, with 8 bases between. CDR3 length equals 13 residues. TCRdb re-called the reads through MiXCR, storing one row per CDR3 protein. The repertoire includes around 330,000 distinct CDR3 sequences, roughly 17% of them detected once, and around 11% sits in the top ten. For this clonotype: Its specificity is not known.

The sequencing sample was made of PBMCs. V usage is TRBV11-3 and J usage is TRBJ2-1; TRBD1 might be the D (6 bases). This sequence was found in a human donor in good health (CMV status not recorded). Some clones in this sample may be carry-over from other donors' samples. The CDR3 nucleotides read TGTGCCAGCAGCTTACAGGACAGCAATGAGCAGTTCTTC. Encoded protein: CASSLQDSNEQFF.